This T cell receptor beta chain was recovered during a study of CD8 T cells in ankylosing spondylitis (dated by TCRdb to 2017 to 2019). For the study in its entirety: T cell receptor beta repertoires were profiled in healthy donors and ankylosing spondylitis patients so that disease-linked TCR variants could be found. The whole study cohort included about a hundred healthy donors and 25 or so ankylosing spondylitis patients. Peripheral blood was sampled, and synovial fluid was also collected from ankylosing spondylitis patients. Summary of the overall study and its limitations: Blood from ankylosing spondylitis patients appeared to be characterized by a TCR beta motif made up of under ten highly homologous amino acid variants. The disease-linked clones had a CD8+ phenotype and were found at relatively low frequencies in peripheral blood. Significant enrichment of the disease-linked clones was reported in matched synovial fluid samples from ankylosing spondylitis patients. Some of the motif variants had been reported before in the synovial fluid and blood of reactive arthritis patients, a finding that suggests common disease-initiation mechanisms.

Sequencing took place on an Illumina HiSeq 2500. Quantitative 5'-RACE with molecular barcodes was the method used to prepare the TCR beta libraries. As for the original processing: A new computational method, built on a probabilistic model of VDJ rearrangement, was used to identify disease-linked TCR variants. Clones were called with MiXCR by TCRdb after fastp trimmed the public reads at Q25, and only in-frame beta chains were retained. Every entry covers one CDR3 protein and lists the most common genes and DNA from its rows. The V and J calls, along with clone size, are taken from TCRdb and not from the paper's own processing. Across this sample there are 100,000 to 150,000 distinct CDR3 sequences, with roughly 15% seen only once. Around a third of the sample is held by the ten biggest clonotypes. Including the terminal cysteine and phenylalanine, the CDR3 comprises 14 residues. Just CDR3 DNA is preserved here, 42 bases in frame from base 1. The germline V gene (reference sequence) supplies CDR1 SEHNR and CDR2 FQNEAQ. V and J are truncated by 5 bases and 4 bases respectively, leaving an intervening sequence of 11 bases.

On this clonotype: Its specific antigen is unknown. It has no much larger one-base neighbor in the sample; base qualities were not kept.

The sample taken for sequencing was blood, either unsorted or a sorted T cell fraction (not recorded which). Rearrangement joined TRBV7-9 to TRBJ2-2; the D gene assignment is perhaps TRBD1 or TRBD2, with each matching 5 bases. The source is a male donor with ankylosing spondylitis. This receptor carries the CDR3 CASSGGGGTGELFF. The DNA is TGTGCCAGCAGCGGTGGGGGTGGCACCGGGGAGCTGTTTTTT.